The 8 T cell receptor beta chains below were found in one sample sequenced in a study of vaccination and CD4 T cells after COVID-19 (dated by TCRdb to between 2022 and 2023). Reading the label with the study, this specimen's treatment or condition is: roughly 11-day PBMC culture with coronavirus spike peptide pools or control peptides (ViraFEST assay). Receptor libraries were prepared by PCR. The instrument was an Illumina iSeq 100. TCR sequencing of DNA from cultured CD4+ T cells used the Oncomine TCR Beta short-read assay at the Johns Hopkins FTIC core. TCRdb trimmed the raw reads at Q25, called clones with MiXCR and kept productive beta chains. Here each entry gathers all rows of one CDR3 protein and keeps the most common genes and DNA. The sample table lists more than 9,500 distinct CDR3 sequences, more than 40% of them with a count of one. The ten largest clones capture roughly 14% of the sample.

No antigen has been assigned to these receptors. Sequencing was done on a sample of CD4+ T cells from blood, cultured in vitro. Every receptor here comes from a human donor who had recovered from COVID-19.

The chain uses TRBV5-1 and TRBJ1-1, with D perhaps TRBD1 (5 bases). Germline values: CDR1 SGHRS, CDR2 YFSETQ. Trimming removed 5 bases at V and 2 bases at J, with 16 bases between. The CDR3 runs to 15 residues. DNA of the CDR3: TGCGCCAGCAGGCTGGCGGCGACAGCAAACACTGAAGCTTTCTTT. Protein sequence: CASRLAATANTEAFF. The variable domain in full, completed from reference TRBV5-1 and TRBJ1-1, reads KAGVTQTPRYLIKTRGQQVTLSCSPISGHRSVSWYQQTPGQGLQFLFEYFSETQRNKGNFPGRFSGRQFSNSRSEMNVSTLELGDSALYLCASRLAATANTEAFFGQGTRLTVV.

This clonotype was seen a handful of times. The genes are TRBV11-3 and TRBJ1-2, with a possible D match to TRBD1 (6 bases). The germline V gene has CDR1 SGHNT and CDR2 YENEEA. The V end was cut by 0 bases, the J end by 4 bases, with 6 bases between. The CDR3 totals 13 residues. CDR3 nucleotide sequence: TGTGCCAGCAGCTTAGACAGGGGCTATGGCTACACCTTC. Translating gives CASSLDRGYGYTF.

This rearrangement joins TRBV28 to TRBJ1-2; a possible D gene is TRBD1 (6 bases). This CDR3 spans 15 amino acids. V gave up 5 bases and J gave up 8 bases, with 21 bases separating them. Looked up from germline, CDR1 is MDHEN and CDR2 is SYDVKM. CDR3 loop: CASSPWGQGRGGYTF. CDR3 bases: TGTGCCAGCAGTCCCTGGGGGCAGGGGAGAGGCGGCTACACCTTC.

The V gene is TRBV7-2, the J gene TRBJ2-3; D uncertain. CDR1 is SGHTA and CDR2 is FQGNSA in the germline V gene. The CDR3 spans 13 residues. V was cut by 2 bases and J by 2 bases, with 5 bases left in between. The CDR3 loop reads CASSLIDTDTQYF. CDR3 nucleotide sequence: TGTGCCAGCAGCTTAATCGACACAGATACGCAGTATTTT.

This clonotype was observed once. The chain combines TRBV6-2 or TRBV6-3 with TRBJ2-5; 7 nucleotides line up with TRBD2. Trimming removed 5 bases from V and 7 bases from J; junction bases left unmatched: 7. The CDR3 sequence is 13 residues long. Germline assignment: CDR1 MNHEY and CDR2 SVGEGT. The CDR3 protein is CASSSGEVGTQYF. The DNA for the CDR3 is TGTGCCAGCAGTAGCGGGGAAGTGGGGACCCAGTACTTC.

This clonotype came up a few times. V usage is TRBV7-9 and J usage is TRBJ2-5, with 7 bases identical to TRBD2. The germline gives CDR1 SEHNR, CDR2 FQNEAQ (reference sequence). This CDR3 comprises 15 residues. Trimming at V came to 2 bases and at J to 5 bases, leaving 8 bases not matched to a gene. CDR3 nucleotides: TGTGCCAGCAGCTTATTGCCGGGCGGGGGTGAGACCCAGTACTTC. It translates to CASSLLPGGGETQYF.

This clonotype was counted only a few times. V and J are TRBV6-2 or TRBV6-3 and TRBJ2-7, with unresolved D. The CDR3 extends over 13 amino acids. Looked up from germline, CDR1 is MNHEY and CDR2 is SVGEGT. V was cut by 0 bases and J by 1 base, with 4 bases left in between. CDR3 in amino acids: CASSYSGSYEQYF. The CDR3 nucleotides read TGTGCCAGCAGTTACTCAGGGTCCTACGAGCAGTACTTC.

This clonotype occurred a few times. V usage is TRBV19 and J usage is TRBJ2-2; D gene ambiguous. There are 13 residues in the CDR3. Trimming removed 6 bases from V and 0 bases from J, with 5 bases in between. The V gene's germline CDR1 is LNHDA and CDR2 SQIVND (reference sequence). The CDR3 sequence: CASRAPNTGELFF. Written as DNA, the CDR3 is TGTGCCAGTAGAGCTCCGAACACCGGGGAGCTGTTTTTT.